Listed below are T cell receptor beta chains from one sample, sequenced in a study of T-cell memory formation after mild COVID-19. TCRdb re-called the 5' RACE reads through MiXCR, storing one row per CDR3 protein. The profile shows 200,000 to 250,000 distinct CDR3 sequences, more than 8% of them singletons. Input material: PBMCs or a T cell subset sorted from them (not recorded which). Source of these receptors: a man between 18 and 29 years old who had mild COVID-19 (a few samples of this study predate the infection). Cell type and time point are not known. CDR3s include the opening cysteine and the closing phenylalanine or tryptophan.

V gene	J gene	CDR3 protein
TRBV12-3/TRBV12-4	TRBJ1-1	CASSQVRTGGLGDTEAFF
TRBV20-1	TRBJ1-6	CSAEQGVNSPLHF
TRBV4-1	TRBJ2-1	CASSLGLAMSYNEQFF
TRBV11-2	TRBJ1-1	CASSFRAPNTEAFF
TRBV18	TRBJ2-1	CASSPQAGGPPGEQFF
TRBV20-1	TRBJ1-1	CSARDRDLTEAFF
TRBV20-1	TRBJ2-1	CSARPRLRRPGSYNEQFF
TRBV5-1	TRBJ1-1	CASSLVGGSNTEAFF
TRBV5-1	TRBJ2-3	CASSQRGTGNPDTQYF
TRBV5-1	TRBJ2-5	CASSPGTNTGETQYF
TRBV7-6	TRBJ2-5	CASSLIGTDKETQYF
TRBV7-8	TRBJ2-2	CASSSPGQGNTGELFF
TRBV4-1	TRBJ2-3	CASSQESGMDTQYF
TRBV5-6	TRBJ1-2	CASSPGTGDRYGYTF